This T cell receptor (beta chain) is from a study of blood T cell repertoires in COVID-19. Assay used: immunoSEQ multiplex PCR; TCRdb lists only in-frame clones, some missing. The sample has some 150,000 clones; about nine tenths are singletons. The source material was peripheral blood. The TCR originated in a woman aged 60 to 75 with active or convalescent COVID-19.

In DNA form, the CDR3 reads TGTGCCAGCAGTGTCATGCGGGGTGAAATCTACAATGAGCAGTTCTTC. Amino acids: CASSVMRGEIYNEQFF. This rearrangement joins TRBV6-1 to TRBJ2-1, with a possible D match to TRBD2 (6 bases). V lost 4 bases and J 3 bases, leaving 16 bases between the germline ends. The germline gives CDR1 MNHNS, CDR2 SASEGT. The length of the CDR3 is 16 residues.